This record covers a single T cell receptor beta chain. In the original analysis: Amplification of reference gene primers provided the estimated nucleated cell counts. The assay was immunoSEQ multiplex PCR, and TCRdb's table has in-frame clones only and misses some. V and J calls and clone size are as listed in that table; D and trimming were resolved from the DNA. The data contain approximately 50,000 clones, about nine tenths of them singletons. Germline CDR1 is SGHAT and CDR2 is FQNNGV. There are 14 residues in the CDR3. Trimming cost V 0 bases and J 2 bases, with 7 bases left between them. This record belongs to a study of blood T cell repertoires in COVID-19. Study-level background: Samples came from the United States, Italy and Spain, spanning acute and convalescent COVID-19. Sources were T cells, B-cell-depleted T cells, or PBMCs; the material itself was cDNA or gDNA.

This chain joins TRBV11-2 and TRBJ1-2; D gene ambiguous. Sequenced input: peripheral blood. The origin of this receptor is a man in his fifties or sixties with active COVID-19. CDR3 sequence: CASSLELRNYGYTF. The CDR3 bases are TGTGCCAGCAGCTTAGAACTCCGAAACTATGGCTACACCTTC.